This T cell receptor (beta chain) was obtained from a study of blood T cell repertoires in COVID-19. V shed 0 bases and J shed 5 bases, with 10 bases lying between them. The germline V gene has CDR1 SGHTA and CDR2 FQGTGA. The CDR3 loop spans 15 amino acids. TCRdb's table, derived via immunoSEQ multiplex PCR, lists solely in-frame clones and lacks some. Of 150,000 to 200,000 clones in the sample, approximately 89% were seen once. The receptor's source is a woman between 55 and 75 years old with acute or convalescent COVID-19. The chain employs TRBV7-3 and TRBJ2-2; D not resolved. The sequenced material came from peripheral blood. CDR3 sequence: CASSLTGVGTGELFF. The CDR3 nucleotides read TGTGCCAGCAGCTTAACGGGCGTTGGGACCGGGGAGCTGTTTTTT. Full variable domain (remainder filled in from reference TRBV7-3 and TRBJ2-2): GAGVSQTPSNKVTEKGKYVELRCDPISGHTALYWYRQSLGQGPEFLIYFQGTGAADDSGLPNDRFFAVRPEGSVSTLKIQRTERGDSAVYLCASSLTGVGTGELFFGEGSRLTVL.